A single sample is the source of the 27 T cell receptor beta chains below, sequenced in a study of tumor-infiltrating lymphocytes in primary liver carcinoma. It was from around 18-30 mg of unsorted bulk tissue that RNA and DNA were co-extracted. A primer matching the constant region was used to make TCR beta cDNA from approximately 500 ng of total RNA. Sequencing libraries for TCR beta derived from three nested multiplex PCR rounds that used slightly modified ARM-PCR. A C-beta reverse primer and TRBV1-TRBV30 forward primers served in each of the first two PCR rounds, at 10 cycles apiece. TCRdb ran MiXCR on the multiplex PCR reads and lists one entry per CDR3 protein. The repertoire holds 45,000 to 55,000 distinct CDR3 sequences, with about 70% as singletons. Sequenced: liver tumor tissue from sampling region 2. Subset of the sample: tumor region T2, inferior pole. The receptors stem from a middle-aged man with primary liver carcinoma and hepatitis B virus infection.

Details on this clonotype: Compared with germline, one end of the junction differs, possibly owing to a read error. This chain joins TRBV11-2 and TRBJ1-2; D is unclear. This CDR3 spans 15 amino acids. Per germline, CDR1 SGHAT and CDR2 FQNNGV. The CDR3 DNA follows: TGTACCAGCAGCTTAGCGCCCGATGCAAACTATGGCTACACCTTC. It codes for CTSSLAPDANYGYTF.

About this clonotype itself: An end of the junction does not agree with germline; a read error may underlie this. This sequence joins TRBV28 and TRBJ1-1; D is uncertain. This CDR3 is 14 amino acids long. Germline V gene data show CDR1 as MDHEN and CDR2 as SYDVKM. The CDR3 region has the DNA TGTGTCAGCAGTTTAGGTACGGATTACACTGAAACTTTCTTT. Protein product: CVSSLGTDYTETFF.

Details on this clonotype: The junction does not match germline at one end; this may be a read error. The chain employs TRBV6-6 and TRBJ1-4; D gene uncertain. CDR1 is MNHNY, CDR2 SVGAGI, per germline (reference sequence). The CDR3 loop spans 11 amino acids. The CDR3 bases are TGTGTCAGCAGCTCCGGAAAAAAACTGTTTTTT. Its translation: CVSSSGKKLFF.

The DNA of the CDR3 is TGTGCCAGCAGCTACGACAGGGGGCTGGGGCTCGGCAATCAGCCCCAGCATTTT. Protein: CASSYDRGLGLGNQPQHF. This sequence joins TRBV7-9 and TRBJ1-5; 10 positions agree with TRBD1. Trimming at V came to 4 bases and at J to 2 bases, leaving 11 bases not matched to a gene. The CDR3 consists of 18 residues. Germline V gives CDR1 SEHNR, CDR2 FQNEAQ (reference sequence).

V and J are TRBV12-3 or TRBV12-4 and TRBJ2-1, with 7 bases that match TRBD1. This CDR3 is built from 13 residues. V shed 10 bases, J shed 7 bases, and the junction held 10 bases outside the gene matches. This CDR3 reads CANSSTGENEQFF. CDR3 bases: TGTGCCAACAGCTCTACAGGGGAGAATGAGCAGTTCTTC.

The rearrangement uses TRBV29-1 and TRBJ2-5; a weak D match, TRBD2 (5 bases). Germline V gene data show CDR1 as SQVTM and CDR2 as ANQGSEA. Trimming stripped 5 bases from V and 4 bases from J, with 17 bases between. The CDR3 loop spans 14 amino acids. The CDR3 sequence is CSVQGSESSETQYF. The CDR3, as DNA: TGCAGCGTTCAAGGGAGCGAGAGTTCAGAGACCCAGTACTTC.

As for this clonotype: Its ends do not fully match the called genes, so a read error is possible. The J gene is TRBJ1-2, the V gene TRBV4-1; 10 bases agree with TRBD1. This CDR3 region has 18 residues. Germline V CDR1 and CDR2: MGHRA, YSYEKL. Here the CDR3 DNA reads TGCGCCAGCGGCCTCGAGCCCCAACCGGGACAGGGGCCTTTAGGCTGCACCTTC. Its translation is CASGLEPQPGQGPLGCTF.

A few counts support this clonotype. The chain joins TRBV28 to TRBJ2-4; 9 bases are a match to TRBD1. CDR1 is MDHEN and CDR2 is SYDVKM in the germline V gene. The CDR3 contains 15 residues. V gave up 5 bases and J gave up 9 bases; unmatched junction bases: 11. Here the CDR3 DNA reads TGTGCCAGCAGTGTCACACAGGGGGCGCGGGGCATTCAGTACTTC. This gives the protein CASSVTQGARGIQYF.

As to this clonotype: One junction end disagrees with the germline gene, perhaps due to a read error. The V and J genes are TRBV11-2 and TRBJ2-5; perhaps TRBD2 as D (6 bases). CDR3 size: 16 residues. Germline-derived CDR1 and CDR2 are SGHAT and FQNNGV. Here the CDR3 reads CVSRSRDSAHQEIQYF. Here the CDR3 DNA reads TGTGTCAGCAGGTCCCGGGACTCGGCCCACCAAGAGATCCAATACTTC.

In the case of this clonotype: Sequence at one end of the junction differs from germline and may be a read error. The chain recombines TRBV5-6 with TRBJ2-3; 8 nucleotides align to TRBD2. The CDR3 contains 15 residues. CDR1 SGHDT and CDR2 YYEEEE come from the germline V gene. The DNA for the CDR3 is TGTGCCAGCATCGCCGCTAGCGGGTACGCAGATATGCAGTATTTT. This translates into CASIAASGYADMQYF.

Of note for this clonotype: A much larger clonotype is one base distant, so this may be a read error. DNA of the CDR3: TGTGCCACCAGTGAGGTATCGGGAAGTGGGGAGCAGTACTTC. Translated: CATSEVSGSGEQYF. The chain carries TRBV24-1 and TRBJ2-7; the D gene is possibly TRBD2 (5 bases). Per the germline V gene, CDR1 is KGHDR and CDR2 is SFDVKD. The V gene lost 4 bases and the J gene lost 7 bases, with 16 bases spanning the gap. There are 14 residues in the CDR3.

In this sample, this clonotype turned up a few times. V gene TRBV25-1 combines with J gene TRBJ2-5; weak D call: TRBD2 (5 bases). Trimming left V 11 bases short and J 8 bases short, with 15 bases between. This CDR3 contains 11 residues. The germline V gene has CDR1 MGHDK and CDR2 SYGVNS. DNA for the CDR3: TGTGCCGGCCAAGGACTGGAAACCCAGTACTTC. Its protein is CAGQGLETQYF. The full variable domain, its missing parts supplied by reference TRBV25-1 and TRBJ2-5, is EADIYQTPRYLVIGTGKKITLECSQTMGHDKMYWYQQDPGMELHLIHYSYGVNSTEKGDLSSESTVSRIRTEHFPLTLESARPSHTSQYLCAGQGLETQYFGPGTRLLVL.

This clonotype was found once. A read error may produce the germline difference seen at one junction end. This sequence joins TRBV6-2 or TRBV6-3 and TRBJ2-6; 8 bases are a match to TRBD1. This CDR3 is built from 16 residues. Germline V lookup: CDR1 MNHEY, CDR2 SVGEGT. CDR3 sequence: CVSRLGQGTGANVLTF. The CDR3, as DNA: TGTGTCAGCAGACTCGGACAGGGTACTGGGGCCAACGTCCTGACTTTC.

This clonotype was found a few times. CDR3 nucleotides: TGTGCCACCACCCTGGGGCCGACTAGCGGGAGGGTGCCAGATACGCAGTATTTT. This encodes CATTLGPTSGRVPDTQYF. The rearrangement links TRBV24-1 to TRBJ2-3, with TRBD2 identical over 14 bases. Germline-derived CDR1 and CDR2 are KGHDR and SFDVKD. CDR3 size: 18 residues. V was clipped by 8 bases and J by 4 bases; unmatched bases: 13.

As to this clonotype: An end of the junction differs from the germline gene, which may be a read error. This chain connects TRBV29-1 to TRBJ2-7, with 7 bases that match TRBD2. The CDR3 sequence is 13 residues long. Germline V gives CDR1 SQVTM, CDR2 ANQGSEA. DNA for the CDR3: TGTAACGTTGACATGGCTAGCGGTTACGAGCAGTACTTC. It yields the protein CNVDMASGYEQYF.

This clonotype was recorded at least ten times. The chain employs TRBV28 and TRBJ2-2; unclear D gene. Germline CDR1 and CDR2: MDHEN and SYDVKM. The germline V and J ends were trimmed by 10 bases and 2 bases, with 14 bases remaining between them. The length of the CDR3 is 14 residues. CDR3 sequence reads: CATWSRANTGELFF. Written as DNA, the CDR3 is TGTGCCACATGGTCAAGGGCCAACACCGGGGAGCTGTTTTTT.

This clonotype showed up just a few times. It may be a read error: a sequence one base away is much more abundant. The chain joins TRBV7-3 to TRBJ2-3; 11 bases align to TRBD1. CDR3 length: 15 amino acids. The germline V gene encodes CDR1 SGHTA and CDR2 FQGTGA. V lost 7 bases, J lost 6 bases, and 9 bases stayed unmatched. CDR3 amino acids: CASNYGQGAWDTQYF. The DNA of the CDR3 is TGTGCCAGCAACTATGGACAGGGGGCATGGGATACGCAGTATTTT.

On this clonotype itself: One end of the junction is discordant with germline, which a read error may explain. The chain links TRBV5-1 to TRBJ1-6; possibly TRBD1 for D (6 bases). There are 15 residues in the CDR3. The germline V gene encodes CDR1 SGHRS and CDR2 YFSETQ. The CDR3 protein is CASSLEQGYNSPIHF. In DNA form, the CDR3 reads TGCGCCAGCAGCTTGGAACAGGGATATAATTCACCCATCCACTTT.

Notes on this clonotype: At one boundary the junction diverges from the germline segment, which might be a read error. The CDR3 coding sequence is TGTGGCAGCAGTTACTCGATGGTGAATTCACCCCTCCACTTT. It codes for CGSSYSMVNSPLHF. The rearrangement uses TRBV6-5 and TRBJ1-6; unclear D gene. Germline-derived CDR1 and CDR2 are MNHEY and SVGAGI. The CDR3 sequence is 14 residues long.

Note on this clonotype: Because it lacks the conserved phenylalanine or tryptophan at the end, this CDR3 is likely a read error. The chain is built from TRBV10-3 and TRBJ2-4; 8 nucleotides agree with TRBD2. The CDR3 contains 18 residues. Germline assignment: CDR1 ENHRY and CDR2 SYGVKD. The DNA for the CDR3 is TGTGCCATCAGTGAGTCCGGAGCGGGAGCGGGGACCAAAAACACTCAGTACTTA. This codes for CAISESGAGAGTKNTQYL.

To note about this clonotype: This may be a read error, as it is one base from a much larger clone. DNA for the CDR3: TGTGCCTGGAGAGAAGCGGGAGGGGGCTTCAATGAGCAGTCCTTC. This sequence encodes CAWREAGGGFNEQSF. The chain combines TRBV30 with TRBJ2-1; 10 nucleotides align to TRBD2. CDR1 is GTSNPN, CDR2 SVGIG, per germline (reference sequence). The CDR3 is 15 amino acids.

The chain recombines TRBV5-4 with TRBJ2-5, with D maybe TRBD1 (6 bases). V was trimmed by 10 bases and J by 2 bases, leaving 15 bases between them. Germline CDR1 is SGHNT and CDR2 is YYREEE (reference sequence). The CDR3 spans 13 residues. CDR3 DNA sequence: TGTGCCGGCAACATGAGGGGGCAAGAGACCCAGTACTTC. Translated, it gives CAGNMRGQETQYF. Looking up the rest from reference TRBV5-4 and TRBJ2-5 gives the full variable domain: ETGVTQSPTHLIKTRGQQVTLRCSSQSGHNTVSWYQQALGQGPQFIFQYYREEENGRGNFPPRFSGLQFPNYSSELNVNALELDDSALYLCAGNMRGQETQYFGPGTRLLVL.

This clonotype was observed once. V gene TRBV6-6 combines with J gene TRBJ2-7; possibly TRBD1 for D (5 bases). Deletions cut 2 bases from V and 1 base from J, with 12 bases between. The germline V gene encodes CDR1 MNHNY and CDR2 SVGAGI (reference sequence). This CDR3 contains 15 residues. CDR3 coding DNA: TGTGCCAGCAGTTACGCTTGGACACGGTCCTACGAGCAGTACTTC. This gives the protein CASSYAWTRSYEQYF.

J is TRBJ2-7 and V is TRBV7-2; 15 nucleotides agree with TRBD2. The CDR3 loop spans 19 amino acids. V shed 3 bases and J 3 bases; nucleotides not matched to a gene: 12. Germline V lookup: CDR1 SGHTA, CDR2 FQGNSA. DNA of the CDR3: TGTGCCAGCAGCTTGACCGGGACTAGCGGGGGGAACCCCCTCTACGAGCAGTACTTC. Translating it yields CASSLTGTSGGNPLYEQYF.

This clonotype was seen a few times. The junction differs from germline at one of its ends, possibly a read error. V gene TRBV29-1 combines with J gene TRBJ2-1, with 11 bases fitting TRBD1. This CDR3 is 14 amino acids long. Looked up from germline, CDR1 is SQVTM and CDR2 is ANQGSEA. CDR3 protein: CSGLPGQGVDEQLF. DNA for the CDR3: TGTAGCGGATTGCCGGGACAGGGGGTGGATGAACAGTTATTC.

This clonotype was counted many times. The V call is TRBV6-1, the J call TRBJ2-3, with a possible D match to TRBD2 (5 bases). The germline gives CDR1 MNHNS, CDR2 SASEGT. CDR3 size: 12 residues. Trimming removed 8 bases at V and 0 bases at J, with 6 bases between. CDR3 nucleotides: TGTGCCAGCGAGGGCAGCACAGATACGCAGTATTTT. This codes for CASEGSTDTQYF.

The chain joins TRBV11-2 to TRBJ2-5; 10 positions agree with TRBD2. Looked up from germline, CDR1 is SGHAT and CDR2 is FQNNGV. V shed 5 bases and J 14 bases; nucleotides not matched to a gene: 17. The CDR3 has 15 residues. The CDR3 bases are TGTGCCAGCAGCGACCTGACAGGAGCGGGAGGGACCCGATACTTC. Its translation: CASSDLTGAGGTRYF.